The clone carrying this T cell receptor (beta chain) turned up a few times. The antigen is not known. The sample holds other DNA sequences that translate to the same CDR3. Clones were read by immunoSEQ multiplex PCR, and TCRdb kept only the in-frame ones, dropping some. The sample records 20,000 to 25,000 clones, about 93% being singletons. These data come from a study of lymphopenia after photon versus proton radiotherapy. V shed 0 bases and J shed 2 bases, with 6 bases lying between them. This CDR3 spans 14 amino acids. Germline-derived CDR1 and CDR2 are SGHDT and YYEEEE. Study outcomes and limitations: Only patients who died were analyzed for survival; proton advantage is unproven. Proton therapy kept repertoires fairly stable, unlike photons, which gained effector/memory cells. Post-nadir diversity loss with photons came from oligoclonal expansion, particularly CD8+ Temra cells.

The clonotype comes from an older woman with pancreatic cancer. Some clones in this sample may be carry-over from other donors' samples. The sample consisted of peripheral blood, taken from a patient treated with proton-based radiotherapy. The chain uses TRBV5-6 and TRBJ1-3; D is uncertain. CDR3 DNA sequence: TGTGCCAGCAGCTTGGGCTTTACTGGAAACACCATATATTTT. Its protein product is CASSLGFTGNTIYF. Drawing the rest from reference TRBV5-6 and TRBJ1-3, the complete variable domain is DAGVTQSPTHLIKTRGQQVTLRCSPKSGHDTVSWYQQALGQGPQFIFQYYEEEERQRGNFPDRFSGHQFPNYSSELNVNALLLGDSALYLCASSLGFTGNTIYFGEGSWLTVV.